A selection of T cell receptor beta chains follows, all from one sample in a study of identical twins. TCRdb recomputed calls from the 5' RACE reads with MiXCR, one row per CDR3 protein. The sample lists 250,000 to 300,000 distinct CDR3 sequences, 6.5% to 9.5% occurring once. This same sample was also part of a study on yellow fever vaccine responses in identical twins.

What was sequenced was CD8+ T cells sorted from blood. The receptors shown here come from a young woman in good health. The CDR3 runs from the conserved cysteine through the conserved F or W. The order of the fields is D gene, V gene, J gene, clone size, CDR3 DNA, CDR3 protein. D genes are given only for firm matches. The size entry is marked missing in some rows and otherwise reads once, few, many or a size class.

NA	TRBV7-9	TRBJ1-5	few	TGTGCCAGCAGCGGCGGGAGGGGAGAGAATCAGCCCCAGCATTTT	CASSGGRGENQPQHF
TRBD2	TRBV7-3	TRBJ2-3	few	TGTGCCAGCAGCTTGCTTCCTAGCGGGGGTTTGTCAGATACGCAGTATTTT	CASSLLPSGGLSDTQYF
TRBD1	TRBV4-1	TRBJ1-2	many	TGCGCCAGCAGCCCACGGACAGGGGATTTTAACTATGGCTACACCTTC	CASSPRTGDFNYGYTF
NA	TRBV6-2/TRBV6-3	TRBJ2-7	many	TGTGCCAGCAGTTACCCGGTCGAGCAGCACTTC	CASSYPVEQHF
NA	TRBV7-9	TRBJ2-1	many	TGTGCCAGCAGCTTAGGGGTCCAAAATGAGCAGTTCTTC	CASSLGVQNEQFF
NA	TRBV7-9	TRBJ2-5	NA	TGTGCCATCAGGGTCGTAGGAGAGACCCAGTACTTC	CAIRVVGETQYF
NA	TRBV28	TRBJ2-2	once	TGTGCCAGCAGCCCTGGGCGGCTGCCCGGGGAGCTGCTTTTT	CASSPGRLPGELLF
TRBD1	TRBV29-1	TRBJ2-7	many	TGCAGCGATAACGACAGGGACGTCTCCTACGAGCAGTACTTC	CSDNDRDVSYEQYF
TRBD2	TRBV4-3	TRBJ2-7	many	TGCGCCAGCAGCCAAGTAGGGACTAGCGGGGGTGGGCAGTACTTC	CASSQVGTSGGGQYF
TRBD2	TRBV29-1	TRBJ2-1	many	TGCAGCGTACGGACTAGCGGGAACAATGAGCAGTTCTTC	CSVRTSGNNEQFF
NA	TRBV25-1	TRBJ2-1	few	TGTGCCAGCAGTGATCCCAGTTCCCCGTACAATGAGCAGTTCTTC	CASSDPSSPYNEQFF